The 20 T cell receptor beta chains in this list originate from one sample, sequenced in a study of T cells in Graves' hyperthyroidism and ophthalmopathy. What was amplified from RNA transcripts were TCR beta CDR3 regions. When the TCR CDR3 underwent first-round RT-PCR, the HTBI primer set was used. TCRdb re-analysed the multiplex PCR reads in MiXCR, keeping a single row per CDR3 protein. The table lists about 760,000 distinct CDR3 sequences, 35% of them singletons. Sequences were obtained from blood. The receptor set was obtained from a woman between 40 and 55 years old with Graves' hyperthyroidism.

Regarding this clonotype: The CDR3 does not end in the conserved phenylalanine or tryptophan, so this is likely a read error. CDR3 nucleotide sequence: TGTGCCGCCAGCAGGGGCCACCGGGACGGCTATGGCTACACCTCC. This sequence encodes CAASRGHRDGYGYTS. The chain has TRBV15 and TRBJ1-2, with TRBD1 as a possible D gene (6 bases). The germline gives CDR1 LNHNV, CDR2 YYDKDF (reference sequence). This CDR3 is 15 amino acids long.

This clonotype showed up many times. The chain uses TRBV6-6 and TRBJ1-2; 8 nucleotides agree with TRBD1. J was trimmed by 2 bases and V by 2 bases; bases with no gene match: 4. The V gene's germline CDR1 is MNHNY and CDR2 SVGAGI (reference sequence). The CDR3 totals 15 residues. As DNA, the CDR3 is TGTGCCAGCAGTTACGATGGGACAGGAAACTATGGCTACACCTTC. This gives the protein CASSYDGTGNYGYTF.

This clonotype has a handful of counts. The J gene is TRBJ2-7, the V gene TRBV7-2; 9 nucleotides line up with TRBD2. Looked up from germline, CDR1 is SGHTA and CDR2 is FQGNSA. This CDR3 spans 18 amino acids. The trim removed 1 base at V and 4 bases at J, leaving 14 bases unmatched. The CDR3 coding sequence is TGTGCCAGCAGCTTAGGGGTGAAGCGGCGGGGGGGCGGGTACGAGCAGTACTTC. The encoded protein is CASSLGVKRRGGGYEQYF.

About this clonotype itself: The CDR3 ends on some other residue instead of the conserved phenylalanine or tryptophan, so this is likely a read error. It is unclear where the CDR3 begins or ends on the DNA, so no DNA is shown, and the CDR3 is as TCRdb lists it. This chain connects TRBV7-2 to TRBJ1-6. Germline loops: CDR1 SGHTA, CDR2 FQGNSA. The CDR3 spans 8 amino acids, including both terminal residues. The CDR3 region is CASSYGNL.

This clonotype was seen at least ten times. The CDR3 DNA follows: TGCAGCGTTGGAGGGGCAGGCGCGTTTTACACCTTC. This translates into CSVGGAGAFYTF. The chain uses TRBV29-1 and TRBJ1-2, with D possibly TRBD1 on 5 matching bases. This CDR3 is built from 12 residues. CDR1 and CDR2 from the germline V gene are SQVTM and ANQGSEA. Trimming left V 4 bases short and J 11 bases short, with 17 bases between.

The chain has TRBV29-1 and TRBJ1-1; maybe TRBD1 (6 bases). The CDR3 covers 12 residues. The V end was cut by 8 bases, the J end by 1 base, with 11 bases between. Looked up from germline, CDR1 is SQVTM and CDR2 is ANQGSEA. The CDR3 reads CSSRDKNTEAFF. The CDR3 coding sequence is TGCAGCTCCCGGGACAAGAACACTGAAGCTTTCTTT.

On this clonotype: A read error may account for a junction end that differs from germline. The rearrangement joins TRBV7-2 to TRBJ2-5, with TRBD2 matching 9 bases. Germline V CDR1 and CDR2: SGHTA, FQGNSA. The CDR3 runs to 19 residues. CDR3 nucleotides: TGCGCCAGCAGCCGCTTGTCGGGAGCGGGGGGCTACTCTCAAGAGACCCAGTACTTC. Protein sequence: CASSRLSGAGGYSQETQYF.

This clonotype was observed a few times. The J gene is TRBJ1-2, the V gene TRBV2, with unresolved D. Trimming stripped 2 bases from V and 8 bases from J, with 12 bases between. The CDR3 spans 13 residues. In germline, CDR1 is SNHLY, CDR2 FYNNEI. This CDR3 reads CASSENRLWGYTF. The DNA of the CDR3 is TGTGCCAGCAGTGAAAATAGACTCTGGGGCTACACCTTC.

There are many counts of this clonotype. This chain joins TRBV7-2 and TRBJ1-1; no clear D gene. Per germline, CDR1 SGHTA and CDR2 FQGNSA. The CDR3 sequence is 13 residues long. Trimming shortened V by 4 bases and J by 1 base, and 7 bases separated the two germline ends. Here the CDR3 reads CASSSQKNTEAFF. The CDR3 DNA is TGTGCCAGCAGCTCCCAGAAGAACACTGAAGCTTTCTTT.

The chain carries TRBV7-2 and TRBJ2-5; weak D call: TRBD1 (5 bases). Germline CDR1 reads SGHTA; CDR2 reads FQGNSA. Trimming stripped 7 bases from V and 4 bases from J, with 13 bases between. CDR3 size: 13 residues. CDR3 amino acids: CASTRRVSETQYF. The DNA of the CDR3 is TGTGCCAGCACACGCAGGGTATCAGAGACCCAGTACTTC.

The V call is TRBV9, the J call TRBJ2-2; 9 positions agree with TRBD2. This CDR3 has 17 residues. Germline V gives CDR1 SGDLS, CDR2 YYNGEE. The junction had 14 bases not matched to a gene; V was cut back by 4 bases and J by 7 bases. CDR3 nucleotides: TGTGCCAGCAGCCGCGGGGGGGCCCTAAGGGCCCACGGGGAGCTGTTTTTT. It specifies CASSRGGALRAHGELFF.

The CDR3 reads CAASGTPDTGELFF. CDR3 nucleotide sequence: TGTGCCGCTAGCGGGACCCCGGACACCGGGGAGCTGTTTTTT. This chain uses TRBV6-6 with TRBJ2-2; TRBD2 aligns across 9 bases. The CDR3 is 14 residues long. From germline, CDR1 is MNHNY and CDR2 SVGAGI (reference sequence). Trimming removed 11 bases from V and 3 bases from J; junction bases left unmatched: 7.

The gene calls are TRBV7-2 and TRBJ2-1, with 10 nucleotides matching TRBD1. The CDR3 is made up of 15 amino acids. Trimming at V came to 5 bases and at J to 7 bases, leaving 8 bases not matched to a gene. The germline V gene has CDR1 SGHTA and CDR2 FQGNSA. The CDR3 DNA reads TGTGCCAGCAGCCCAACGGGGACAGGGGTTAATGAGCAGTTCTTC. The encoded protein is CASSPTGTGVNEQFF.

On this clonotype itself: A read error may account for a junction end that differs from germline. The rearrangement uses TRBV12-3 or TRBV12-4 and TRBJ1-2; D call uncertain. The CDR3 extends over 15 amino acids. The CDR3 nucleotides are TGTGCCAGCAGCCGACTTGGAGACACCCCCTTTTTGTGCGCCTTC. The encoded protein is CASSRLGDTPFLCAF.

This clonotype showed up many times. The chain recombines TRBV7-2 with TRBJ2-7; tentatively, D is TRBD1 (5 bases). Germline CDR1 SGHTA, CDR2 FQGNSA. The CDR3 sequence is 13 residues long. V lost 3 bases to trimming and J lost 2 bases, with 8 bases between them. In nucleotides, the CDR3 is TGTGCCAGCAGCTTCCTAGGGGCCTACGAGCAGTACTTC. This gives the protein CASSFLGAYEQYF.

This clonotype came up many times. V and J are TRBV10-3 and TRBJ1-5; TRBD1 might be the D (5 bases). Trimming pared 0 bases from V and 7 bases from J, leaving 16 bases between. The CDR3 totals 16 residues. Germline V gene sequence: CDR1 ENHRY, CDR2 SYGVKD. This chain's CDR3 is CAISESRVSWDQPQHF. For the CDR3, the DNA is TGTGCCATCAGTGAGTCGAGGGTCAGTTGGGACCAGCCCCAGCATTTT.

As for this clonotype: This may arise from a read error, as a much more abundant clone is one base away. The CDR3 region is CASSIRTEETQHF. In DNA, the CDR3 is TGTGCCAGCAGCATCCGTACAGAAGAGACCCAGCACTTC. The chain is built from TRBV9 and TRBJ2-5; no definite D call. Germline CDR1 SGDLS, CDR2 YYNGEE. CDR3 length: 13 amino acids.

Concerning this clonotype: A read error may be the cause here, since a much bigger clone is one base away. This sequence joins TRBV24-1 and TRBJ2-2; 13 nucleotides line up with TRBD2. This CDR3 region has 16 residues. After removal of 2 bases from V and 6 bases from J, the junction contained 2 bases not matched to a gene. CDR1 is KGHDR and CDR2 is SFDVKD in the germline V gene. CDR3 DNA: TGTGCCACCAGTGATTGGACTAGCGGGAGAGCCGGGGAGCTGTTTTTT. It is translated as CATSDWTSGRAGELFF.

This clonotype has a count of ten or more. This chain links TRBV10-1 with TRBJ2-7, with D possibly TRBD1 on 6 matching bases. CDR1 and CDR2 from the germline V gene are WNHNN and SYGVQD (reference sequence). The CDR3 sequence is 14 residues long. Trimming took 5 bases from V and 5 from J, leaving 16 bases between them. The CDR3 is CASSQTGISNEQYF. The CDR3, as DNA: TGCGCCAGCAGTCAAACAGGGATTTCCAACGAGCAGTACTTC.

The V call is TRBV12-3 or TRBV12-4, the J call TRBJ2-5, with TRBD1 matching over 10 bases. J lost 3 bases, V lost 5 bases, and 3 bases had no gene match. CDR3 length equals 14 residues. The CDR3 region is CASSPTGGEETQYF. CDR3 in DNA: TGTGCCAGCAGTCCGACAGGGGGCGAAGAGACCCAGTACTTC.